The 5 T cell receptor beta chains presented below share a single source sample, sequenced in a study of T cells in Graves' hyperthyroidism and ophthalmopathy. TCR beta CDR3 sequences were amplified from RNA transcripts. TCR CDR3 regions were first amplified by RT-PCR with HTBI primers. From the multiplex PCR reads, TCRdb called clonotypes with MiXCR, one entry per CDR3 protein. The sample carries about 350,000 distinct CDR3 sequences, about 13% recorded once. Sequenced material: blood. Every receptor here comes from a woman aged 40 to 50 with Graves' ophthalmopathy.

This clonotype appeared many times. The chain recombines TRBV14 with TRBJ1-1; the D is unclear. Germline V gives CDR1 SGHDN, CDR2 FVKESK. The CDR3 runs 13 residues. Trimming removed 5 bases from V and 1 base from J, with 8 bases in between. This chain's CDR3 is CASSSQPNTEAFF. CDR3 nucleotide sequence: TGTGCCAGCAGCTCCCAGCCGAACACTGAAGCTTTCTTT.

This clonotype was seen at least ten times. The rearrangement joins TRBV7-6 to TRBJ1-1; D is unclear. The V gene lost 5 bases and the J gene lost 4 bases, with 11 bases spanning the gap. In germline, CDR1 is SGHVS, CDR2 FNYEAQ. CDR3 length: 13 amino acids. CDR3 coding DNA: TGTGCCAGCAGCCTCCTTTTGGGCACTGAAGCTTTCTTT. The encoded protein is CASSLLLGTEAFF. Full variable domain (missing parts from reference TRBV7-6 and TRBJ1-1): GAGVSQSPRYKVTKRGQDVALRCDPISGHVSLYWYRQALGQGPEFLTYFNYEAQQDKSGLPNDRFSAERPEGSISTLTIQRTEQRDSAMYRCASSLLLGTEAFFGQGTRLTVV.

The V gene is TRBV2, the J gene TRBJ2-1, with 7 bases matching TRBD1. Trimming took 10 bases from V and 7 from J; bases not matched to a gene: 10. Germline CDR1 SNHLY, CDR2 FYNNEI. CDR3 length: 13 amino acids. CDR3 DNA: TGTGCCACGAGACAGGGTTGGGTGAATGAGCAGTTCTTC. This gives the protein CATRQGWVNEQFF.

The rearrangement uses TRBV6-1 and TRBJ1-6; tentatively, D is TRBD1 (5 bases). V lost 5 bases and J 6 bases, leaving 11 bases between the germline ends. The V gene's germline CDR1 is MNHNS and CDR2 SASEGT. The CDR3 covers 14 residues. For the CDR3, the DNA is TGTGCCAGCAGTCGGAGACAGATTAATTCACCCCTCCACTTT. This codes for CASSRRQINSPLHF.

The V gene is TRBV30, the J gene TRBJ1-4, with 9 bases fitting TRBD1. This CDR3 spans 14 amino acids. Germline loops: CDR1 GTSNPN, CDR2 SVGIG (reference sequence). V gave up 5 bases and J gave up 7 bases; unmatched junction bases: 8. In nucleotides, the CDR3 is TGTGCCTGGCGCTACAGGGGGCGAACTGAAAAACTGTTTTTT. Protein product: CAWRYRGRTEKLFF.